One and the same sample provided the 8 T cell receptor beta chains below, sequenced in a study of graft-versus-host responses after intestinal transplantation. TCRdb's table, derived via immunoSEQ multiplex PCR, lists solely in-frame clones and lacks some. The repertoire holds 10,000 to 15,000 clones, with 35% as singletons. Plating of roughly 200,000 CFSE-labeled responder cells was done together with roughly 200,000 irradiated, violet-dye-labeled stimulator cells. The specimen was alloreactive CD8+ T cells from a mixed lymphocyte reaction culture, collected before intestinal transplant. Regarding subset: CFSE-low proliferating T cells sorted from approximately six-day pre-transplant mixed lymphocyte reaction (GvH or HvG direction). Receptor source: a human patient who received an intestinal transplant.

J is TRBJ2-1 and V is TRBV7-2; D possibly corresponds to TRBD2 (6 bases). V lost 2 bases and J lost 4, with 12 bases in between. The CDR3 loop spans 15 amino acids. Germline-derived CDR1 and CDR2 are SGHTA and FQGNSA. CDR3 DNA sequence: TGTGCCAGCAGCTTAACAGCGGGCCTATACAATGAGCAGTTCTTC. This encodes CASSLTAGLYNEQFF.

This clone was detected a few times. This sequence joins TRBV21-1 and TRBJ2-7; the table calls TRBD2, which could not be checked here. TRBV21-1 is reported as a pseudogene. The CDR3 spans 16 residues. In DNA, the CDR3 is TGTGCCAGCAGCAAAGGAACTAGCGGGACCACCTACGAGCAGTACTTC. This gives the protein CASSKGTSGTTYEQYF.

This clone was seen only a few times. The chain uses TRBV4-1 and TRBJ2-2; 13 bases match TRBD2. The CDR3 sequence is 16 residues long. The V gene end was trimmed by 3 bases and the J gene end by 6 bases; junction bases not matched to a gene: 4. CDR1 and CDR2 from the germline V gene are MGHRA and YSYEKL. CDR3 sequence: CASSHMTSGRPGELFF. DNA of the CDR3: TGCGCCAGCAGCCACATGACTAGCGGGAGGCCCGGGGAGCTGTTTTTT.

This clone was detected a few times. The chain carries TRBV11-1 and TRBJ2-5, with TRBD1 matching over 12 bases. The J call is uncertain, as TRBJ2-7 better fits the DNA end. CDR1 and CDR2 from the germline V gene are SGHAT and FQDESV (reference sequence). This CDR3 contains 14 residues. CDR3 DNA: TGTGCCAGCAGACCGGGACAGGGGGCTTACGAGCAGTACTTC. It is translated as CASRPGQGAYEQYF.

This clone turned up a few times. This rearrangement joins TRBV5-1 to TRBJ2-5, with 9 bases fitting TRBD1. The CDR3 consists of 15 residues. The V gene's germline CDR1 is SGHRS and CDR2 YFSETQ. The J segment lost 5 bases and the V segment lost 3 bases, leaving 8 bases of the junction unmatched. Here the CDR3 DNA reads TGCGCCAGCAGCTCCACCGGGACAGGGATGGAGACCCAGTACTTC. Protein: CASSSTGTGMETQYF.

V gene TRBV28 combines with J gene TRBJ2-1; a possible D gene is TRBD2 (5 bases). Germline V CDR1 and CDR2: MDHEN, SYDVKM. Trimming left V 5 bases short and J 8 bases short, with 7 bases between. The length of the CDR3 is 11 residues. The CDR3 is CASSPGDEQFF. The CDR3 nucleotides read TGTGCCAGCAGTCCCGGGGATGAGCAGTTCTTC.

This rearrangement joins TRBV9 to TRBJ2-1, with unresolved D. Trimming removed 3 bases at V and 0 bases at J, with 13 bases between. The CDR3 has 16 residues. Germline CDR1 SGDLS, CDR2 YYNGEE. CDR3 DNA sequence: TGTGCCAGCAGCGCCAGTTCGGTTACCTCCTACAATGAGCAGTTCTTC. This encodes CASSASSVTSYNEQFF.

This sequence joins TRBV7-9 and TRBJ2-2; D may be TRBD1 or TRBD2 (5 bases each). The V end was cut by 5 bases, the J end by 3 bases, with 10 bases between. The CDR3 is 14 amino acids. The germline V gene has CDR1 SEHNR and CDR2 FQNEAQ (reference sequence). Here the CDR3 DNA reads TGTGCCAGCAGCCTGGGACCTTACACCGGGGAGCTGTTTTTT. Amino acids: CASSLGPYTGELFF.